This TCR beta chain stems from a study of tumor and adjacent non-tumor tissue in lung cancer (dated by TCRdb to 2016 to 2018). Study-level background: Of the cohort, roughly 12 patients had adenocarcinoma, 2 had squamous cell carcinoma and 1 had small cell lung cancer. The roughly 15 patients were aged roughly 31 to 80 years, included ten or so men and 5 women, and had TNM stage I to III disease. Sequencing generated a total of more than 100 million productive TCRbeta reads, averaging approximately 4 million reads per sample. The study compared bulk TCRbeta repertoires from lung tumor tissue and matched distant non-tumor lung tissue of roughly 14 lung cancer patients. Some 30 paired specimens, one tumor and one normal lung sample per patient, were profiled by TCRbeta CDR3 sequencing.

To prepare the library, multiplex PCR was applied. TCRdb lists the instrument as Illumina HiSeq 2500. TCRbeta libraries were constructed through three rounds of nested PCR with primers (Table S4) according to protocols adapted from ARM-PCR. PCR products of 200-500 bp were gel-excised and purified with the QIAquick gel extraction kit before sequencing. The original methods were these. Trimmomatic was used to clean the reads, FLASH merged the cleaned reads into complete CDR3 sequences, and MiTCR assigned the sequences to V(D)J germline segments. VDJtools was used to compute clonal diversity as the inverse Simpson's index. Productive reads were defined as in-frame sequences without a premature stop codon. Using fastp trimming at Q25 and MiXCR clonotype assembly, TCRdb reanalyzed the public sequencing data and kept in-frame beta chains. A single entry per CDR3 protein holds the most common genes and DNA from its merged rows. The V and J calls shown here were made by TCRdb, not taken from the authors' results. The sample yields 120,000 or so distinct CDR3 sequences; 66% were counted once. The leading ten clones occupy over 10% of the sample.

RNA was extracted from bulk unsorted tissue and checked for quality with a NanoDrop ND-1000 and an Agilent 2100. All donors had newly diagnosed lung cancer, had not received prior chemotherapy, and were admitted for thoracic surgery in China between August and November 2014. The study excluded patients who had received radiotherapy or chemotherapy before or who had another cancer at the same time. Pieces of surgical tissue measuring roughly 1-2 cm3 were kept in RNAlater solution and stored at -80 degrees C until use. At the junction V is shortened by 4 bases and J by 3 bases; bases outside the gene matches: 15. The CDR3 has 17 residues if both end residues are counted. Only the CDR3 portion is preserved as DNA: 51 bases, with reading frame beginning at the first base. The germline V gene gives CDR1 as MGHRA and CDR2 as YSYEKL. Paper-wide results and their limitations: Only around 15 patients were included in the cohort, and the need for larger samples and more detailed clinical data was noted by the authors. Peripheral blood was not sequenced, so blood TCRbeta repertoires were not examined in the lung cancer patients of the study. TCR diversity was significantly higher in younger patients, and greater tumor TCR diversity was associated with shorter overall survival and shorter disease-free survival. TCR diversity (inverse Simpson) was significantly higher in tumor than in normal lung tissue (approximately 400 vs 170, P = 0.0075, Mann-Whitney U test). The top 100 clones made up a significantly larger cumulative share of the repertoire in normal lung than in tumor tissue. Neither the sequencing platform nor unique molecular identifiers are mentioned in the methods.

Concerning this clonotype itself: Its antigen is unknown. The CDR3 does not end in the conserved phenylalanine or tryptophan, so this is likely a read error.

Material for sequencing was lung tumor tissue. The rearrangement joined TRBV4-1 to TRBJ2-7; TRBD2 lines up with 7 middle nucleotides. This TCR derives from a man aged 25 to 40 with non-small cell lung cancer. Read as DNA, the sequence is TGCGCCAGCAGCCCTTTATACCGGAGAGGGAGGGTCTACGAGCAGTACTCC. Protein translation: CASSPLYRRGRVYEQYS.